This T cell receptor beta chain derives from a study of T-cell reconstitution after alpha-beta-depleted transplantation in children. The V segment lost 1 base and the J segment 9 bases; nucleotides outside the gene matches: 6. The CDR3 extends over 15 amino acids. The germline V gene encodes CDR1 MNHNS and CDR2 SASEGT. This clonotype was seen ten or more times. A library of TCRbeta sequences, prepared with unique molecular identifiers, was generated. TCRdb re-analysed the PCR reads in MiXCR, keeping a single row per CDR3 protein. This sample carries about 400,000 distinct CDR3 sequences, about a fifth of them seen once, and the ten largest clones take around 3.9%.

This receptor was taken from a human donor who donated a stem cell graft to a child with acute myeloid leukemia. The chain uses TRBV6-1 and TRBJ2-2; 9 bases are a match to TRBD1. Here the sequenced sample was PBMCs from the stem cell graft donor, taken from the stem cell graft. DNA for the CDR3: TGTGCCAGCAGTGAAGAGGGGACAGGGATGCGGGAGCTGTTTTTT. Amino acids: CASSEEGTGMRELFF.